The clone carrying this TCR beta chain was observed at least ten times. What it binds is unknown. Every patient underwent thyroid surgery untreated. V lost 3 bases to trimming and J lost 7 bases; unmatched junction nucleotides: 3. This CDR3 contains 13 residues. This sample is part of a study of metastatic and nonmetastatic thyroid tumors. For the study at large: Blood and tumor or nodule tissue repertoires from malignant and benign thyroid patients were compared. Study results and caveats: Significantly greater TCR beta diversity was reportedly found in malignant thyroid tumors than in benign nodules (in blood and tumor).

Authors' methods: In papillary thyroid cancer, a distant-metastasis classifier was built using CDR3 differences across clinicopathological groups. TCRdb reprocessed the PCR reads using MiXCR. The V and J calls follow TCRdb's processing rather than the paper's. The sample yields about 69,000 clones, about 14% seen once. Sequencing was done on a sample of blood. The rearrangement uses TRBV12-3 or TRBV12-4 and TRBJ2-1; the match to TRBD1 covers 7 bases. The sequence derives from a male donor with papillary thyroid cancer or a benign thyroid nodule (not recorded which). Some clones in this sample may be carry-over from other donors' samples. The CDR3 bases are TGTGCCAGCAGTTTCTGGACAGGAAATGAGCAGTTCTTC. Residues: CASSFWTGNEQFF.